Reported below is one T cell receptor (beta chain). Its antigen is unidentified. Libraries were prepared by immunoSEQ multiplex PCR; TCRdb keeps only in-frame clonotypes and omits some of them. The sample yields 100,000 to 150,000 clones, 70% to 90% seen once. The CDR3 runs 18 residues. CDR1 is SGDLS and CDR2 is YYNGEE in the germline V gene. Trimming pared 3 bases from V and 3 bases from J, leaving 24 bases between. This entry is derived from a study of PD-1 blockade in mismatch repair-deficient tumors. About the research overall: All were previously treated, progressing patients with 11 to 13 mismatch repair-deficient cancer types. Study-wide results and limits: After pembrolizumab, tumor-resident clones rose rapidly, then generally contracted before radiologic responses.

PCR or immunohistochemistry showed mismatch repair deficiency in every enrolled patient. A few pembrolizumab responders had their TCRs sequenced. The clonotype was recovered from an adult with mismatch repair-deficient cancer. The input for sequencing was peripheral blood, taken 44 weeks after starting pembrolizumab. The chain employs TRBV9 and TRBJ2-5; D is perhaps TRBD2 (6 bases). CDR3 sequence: CASSERGSSGSWEETQYF. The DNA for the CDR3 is TGTGCCAGCAGCGAAAGAGGGAGTAGCGGCAGCTGGGAAGAGACCCAGTACTTC.